This T cell receptor (beta chain) was profiled in a study of blood T cell repertoires in COVID-19. Some clones are missing from TCRdb's copy, which holds only in-frame ones; the method was immunoSEQ multiplex PCR. The table includes 350,000 to 400,000 clones, 87% detected once. Individuals drawn from some 25 US areas were roughly 18 to 95 years old. Germline V gene lookup returns CDR1 SQVTM and CDR2 ANQGSEA. V was pared by 5 bases and J by 0 bases, with 11 bases between. This CDR3 is built from 14 residues. This chain connects TRBV29-1 to TRBJ1-3, with a possible D match to TRBD1 (6 bases). The TCR originated in a man between 35 and 55 years old in a cohort exposed to, infected with or recovered from COVID-19 (not recorded which). Sequenced sample: PBMCs or T cells enriched from blood (not recorded which). In DNA form, the CDR3 reads TGCAGCGTTCGCCAGGGACACTCTGGAAACACCATATATTTT. Translation: CSVRQGHSGNTIYF.